These 17 T cell receptor beta chains share one sample of origin, sequenced in a study of cytomegalovirus exposure and HLA in healthy donors. Use of 60 Vbeta and 13 Jbeta primers characterized the PCR. Only in-frame clones appear in the TCRdb table, and some are missing; sequencing was by immunoSEQ multiplex PCR. The sample lists tens of thousands of clones; around 80% were seen once. Sequenced: PBMCs. The receptor source for this set is a man aged 35-49 years in good health and CMV-seronegative.

The J gene is TRBJ2-3, the V gene TRBV6-1; tentatively, D is TRBD2 (6 bases). Germline CDR1 and CDR2: MNHNS and SASEGT. V lost 1 base and J lost 1, with 15 bases in between. The length of the CDR3 is 17 residues. CDR3 region: CASSEEDFSGGTDTQYF. CDR3 DNA: TGTGCCAGCAGTGAAGAGGATTTTTCGGGGGGCACAGATACGCAGTATTTT.

Concerning this clone itself: A read error may account for a junction end that differs from germline. This chain uses TRBV7-8 with TRBJ1-5, with D unclear. This CDR3 is 13 amino acids long. CDR1 SGHVS and CDR2 FQNEAQ come from the germline V gene. The DNA for the CDR3 is TGTGCCAGCAGCCTAGCTCCGGAGTCGACCCAGCATTTT. Translated: CASSLAPESTQHF.

This clone has just a few counts. The rearrangement joins TRBV10-2 to TRBJ1-5; 8 bases map to TRBD1. CDR3 size: 15 residues. CDR1 is WSHSY, CDR2 SAAADI, per germline. V dropped 4 bases and J dropped 0; count of bases not matched to a gene: 2. The CDR3 spells CASSVTGVSNQPQHF. CDR3 bases: TGCGCCAGCAGTGTGACAGGGGTTAGCAATCAGCCCCAGCATTTT.

Only a few counts were recorded for this clone. This rearrangement joins TRBV6-1 to TRBJ1-4; a possible D gene is TRBD1 (5 bases). Germline V gives CDR1 MNHNS, CDR2 SASEGT. V was pared by 1 base and J by 8 bases, with 20 bases between. The CDR3 is 17 amino acids. The CDR3: CASSEEVGVKRTEKLFF. The DNA for the CDR3 is TGTGCCAGCAGTGAAGAGGTAGGGGTAAAGAGGACGGAAAAACTGTTTTTT.

The genes are TRBV7-9 and TRBJ2-1; tentative D call: TRBD1 (5 bases). Germline assignment: CDR1 SEHNR and CDR2 FQNEAQ (reference sequence). V was cut by 4 bases and J by 5 bases, with 15 bases left in between. This CDR3 is built from 15 residues. The CDR3 sequence: CASSSPGLGHNEQFF. CDR3 in DNA: TGTGCCAGCAGCTCCCCAGGGCTTGGACACAATGAGCAGTTCTTC.

This rearrangement joins TRBV5-3 to TRBJ1-3, with D possibly being TRBD1 (5 bases). TRBV5-3 is identified as an open reading frame with a role that is uncertain. V gave up 4 bases and J gave up 0 bases, with 17 bases separating them. The CDR3 is 17 residues long. This CDR3 reads CARSLTETPSSGNTIYF. The CDR3, as DNA: TGTGCCAGAAGCCTGACAGAAACACCCTCCTCTGGAAACACCATATATTTT.

This clone was detected once. The genes are TRBV5-1 and TRBJ2-2, with a possible D match to TRBD2 (6 bases). V gave up 1 base and J gave up 5 bases, with 12 bases separating them. CDR3 size: 15 residues. Germline V gene sequence: CDR1 SGHRS, CDR2 YFSETQ. The CDR3 nucleotides read TGCGCCAGCAGCTTGCCGAGGGCGGGGACCGGGGAGCTGTTTTTT. Protein product: CASSLPRAGTGELFF.

The CDR3: CASSPRRGDGTEAFF. CDR3 nucleotide sequence: TGTGCCAGCAGTCCCCGCAGGGGGGACGGCACTGAAGCTTTCTTT. This chain links TRBV6-1 with TRBJ1-1; TRBD1 matches 7 bases. V trimming: 5 bases; J trimming: 4 bases; junction bases outside the gene matches: 10. Germline CDR1 is MNHNS and CDR2 is SASEGT. This CDR3 is 15 amino acids long.

V usage is TRBV19 and J usage is TRBJ1-5; maybe TRBD1 (5 bases). Per germline, CDR1 LNHDA and CDR2 SQIVND (reference sequence). V was trimmed by 4 bases and J by 7 bases, leaving 11 bases between them. The CDR3 sequence is 13 residues long. CDR3 residues: CASSKGAQQPQHF. The CDR3 nucleotides read TGTGCCAGTAGTAAAGGGGCTCAGCAGCCCCAGCATTTT.

V gene TRBV29-1 combines with J gene TRBJ1-4, with D tentatively TRBD1 (5 bases). CDR3 length equals 14 residues. Between the trimmed V and J ends, which lost 6 bases and 7 bases, there was a span of 18 bases. Germline CDR1 and CDR2: SQVTM and ANQGSEA. Here the CDR3 DNA reads TGCAGCGTCCAAGACAGAAACAAGGGTGAAAAACTGTTTTTT. This codes for CSVQDRNKGEKLFF.

This clone has a handful of counts. The gene calls are TRBV28 and TRBJ1-4, with D maybe TRBD1 (6 bases). Per germline, CDR1 MDHEN and CDR2 SYDVKM. The CDR3 loop spans 14 amino acids. The V gene lost 5 bases and the J gene lost 6 bases, with 13 bases spanning the gap. The CDR3 reads CASSQEQGDEKLFF. In DNA, the CDR3 is TGTGCCAGCAGTCAGGAACAGGGAGATGAAAAACTGTTTTTT.

V usage is TRBV23-1 and J usage is TRBJ1-2; TRBD1 matches at 8 bases. TRBV23-1 is filed as an ORF, its function uncertain. There are 13 residues in the CDR3. The V gene end was trimmed by 3 bases and the J gene end by 8 bases; junction bases not matched to a gene: 5. The CDR3 region is CASSHDDRGGYTF. CDR3 nucleotides: TGCGCCAGCAGTCACGACGACAGGGGAGGCTACACCTTC.

The chain carries TRBV14 and TRBJ1-6, with 10 positions matching TRBD1. V shed 1 base, J shed 13 bases, and the junction held 7 bases outside the gene matches. CDR3 length equals 15 residues. The germline gives CDR1 SGHDN, CDR2 FVKESK. The CDR3 region has the DNA TGTGCCAGCAGCCAAGTAGGACAGGGGGATAAGCCCCTCCACTTT. Translating it yields CASSQVGQGDKPLHF.

This clone was detected a few times. The genes are TRBV5-6 and TRBJ1-2; 9 bases map to TRBD1. J was trimmed by 6 bases and V by 3 bases; bases with no gene match: 3. CDR1 SGHDT and CDR2 YYEEEE come from the germline V gene. The CDR3 covers 13 residues. The CDR3 DNA follows: TGTGCCAGCAGCTACGGACAGGGGAATGGCTACACCTTC. Protein: CASSYGQGNGYTF.

For the CDR3, the DNA is TGTGCCAGCAGAGGAGCTGGGAGCTCCTACGAGCAGTACTTC. Its translation is CASRGAGSSYEQYF. V usage is TRBV28 and J usage is TRBJ2-7, with D maybe TRBD2 (5 bases). The germline V and J ends were trimmed by 6 bases and 0 bases, with 12 bases remaining between them. Germline V gene lookup returns CDR1 MDHEN and CDR2 SYDVKM. This CDR3 is 14 amino acids long.

The J gene is TRBJ2-1, the V gene TRBV19, with 9 bases fitting TRBD2. Per the germline V gene, CDR1 is LNHDA and CDR2 is SQIVND (reference sequence). J gave up 5 bases and V 9 bases, and 5 bases lay outside the gene matches. The length of the CDR3 is 13 residues. CDR3 region: CASGTSTNNEQFF. CDR3 nucleotides: TGTGCCAGCGGGACTAGCACAAACAATGAGCAGTTCTTC.

The chain has TRBV28 and TRBJ1-1; D unresolved. Trimming cost V 4 bases and J 5 bases, with 5 bases left between them. CDR1 is MDHEN, CDR2 SYDVKM, per germline. This CDR3 comprises 11 residues. In DNA form, the CDR3 reads TGTGCCAGCAGTTCCTCGACTGAAGCTTTCTTT. Protein product: CASSSSTEAFF. Variable domain in full (rest from reference TRBV28 and TRBJ1-1): DVKVTQSSRYLVKRTGEKVFLECVQDMDHENMFWYRQDPGLGLRLIYFSYDVKMKEKGDIPEGYSVSREKKERFSLILESASTNQTSMYLCASSSSTEAFFGQGTRLTVV.